Below, 25 T cell receptor beta chains from the same sample are listed, as sequenced in a study of blood T cells in healthy people across ages. A second PCR of 7 to 11 cycles used a sample-barcoded 5' primer and a J-beta primer mix. TCRdb called the 5' RACE reads again in MiXCR, with one record for every CDR3 protein. The data show some 1.5 million distinct CDR3 sequences, roughly 43% seen once. The sample consisted of blood. Receptor source: a woman aged 18-29 years in good health.

This clonotype was seen many times. CDR3 coding DNA: TGCAGTGCGACTGGTGCTTCAGGGTGGGCGGCTCCAGATACGCAGTATTTT. Residues: CSATGASGWAAPDTQYF. V usage is TRBV20-1 and J usage is TRBJ2-3, with D possibly being TRBD1 (5 bases). The CDR3 length is 17 residues. Germline loops: CDR1 DFQATT, CDR2 SNEGSKA (reference sequence). V was trimmed by 6 bases and J by 4 bases, leaving 26 bases between them.

This clonotype came up a few times. This rearrangement joins TRBV10-3 to TRBJ2-1; D gene ambiguous. CDR1 and CDR2 from the germline V gene are ENHRY and SYGVKD. The CDR3 spans 15 residues. V lost 1 base and J lost 8, with 15 bases in between. The CDR3 protein is CAISEFAARTDEQFF. The CDR3 DNA follows: TGTGCCATCAGTGAGTTCGCGGCTAGAACGGATGAGCAGTTCTTC.

The V and J genes are TRBV30 and TRBJ2-7; D gene unclear. V lost 0 bases, J lost 7 bases, and 13 bases lay in between. The CDR3 covers 13 residues. CDR1 is GTSNPN, CDR2 SVGIG, per germline (reference sequence). The CDR3 DNA is TGTGCCTGGAGTGTGACGACCGGTGAGGAGCAGTACTTC. Its protein is CAWSVTTGEEQYF.

With regard to this clonotype: At one of its ends the junction is not consistent with the germline gene, which may arise from a read error. V gene TRBV7-7 combines with J gene TRBJ2-7; D unclear. The J call could be wrong; TRBJ2-5 is a better fit for the DNA end. The CDR3 extends over 13 amino acids. The germline V gene encodes CDR1 SSHAT and CDR2 FNYEAQ (reference sequence). The CDR3 spells CASSSGFGETQYF. CDR3 DNA sequence: TGTGCTAGCAGCTCCGGGTTTGGAGAGACCCAGTACTTC.

This clonotype has a handful of counts. The chain links TRBV6-1 to TRBJ1-6, with a weak D call TRBD1 (5 bases). This CDR3 contains 17 residues. Germline CDR1 reads MNHNS; CDR2 reads SASEGT. Trimming pared 6 bases from V and 7 bases from J, leaving 22 bases between. CDR3 residues: CASRPRLTESENSPLHF. The CDR3 coding sequence is TGTGCCAGCAGGCCACGCTTGACAGAAAGCGAAAATTCACCCCTCCACTTT.

This clonotype was found a few times. J is TRBJ2-5 and V is TRBV7-2; perhaps D is TRBD1 or TRBD2 (6 bases each). The germline V gene encodes CDR1 SGHTA and CDR2 FQGNSA. The CDR3 contains 16 residues. Trimming took off 5 bases at V and 1 base at J, with 17 bases between the two ends. CDR3 sequence: CASSPRGGSIQETQYF. As DNA, the CDR3 is TGTGCCAGCAGCCCCAGAGGGGGGTCCATCCAAGAGACCCAGTACTTC.

Note on this clonotype: A read error may be the cause here, since a much bigger clone is one base away. The gene calls are TRBV12-3 or TRBV12-4 and TRBJ1-2; 8 nucleotides line up with TRBD1. The V segment lost 6 bases and the J segment 4 bases; nucleotides outside the gene matches: 1. The CDR3 extends over 12 amino acids. Written as DNA, the CDR3 is TGTGCCAGCAGGGACAGGGTCTATGGCTACACCTTC. As protein: CASRDRVYGYTF.

This clonotype showed up just a few times. This chain joins TRBV20-1 and TRBJ1-1, with TRBD1 as a possible D gene (6 bases). Trimming left V 7 bases short and J 0 bases short, with 15 bases between. Germline CDR1 and CDR2: DFQATT and SNEGSKA (reference sequence). This CDR3 spans 14 amino acids. For the CDR3, the DNA is TGCAGTGGGATCATGGGGGCGATGAACACTGAAGCTTTCTTT. Its protein product is CSGIMGAMNTEAFF.

This chain connects TRBV20-1 to TRBJ2-1, with 10 bases that match TRBD2. The CDR3 contains 14 residues. Germline-derived CDR1 and CDR2 are DFQATT and SNEGSKA (reference sequence). J was trimmed by 10 bases and V by 0 bases; bases with no gene match: 6. CDR3 in DNA: TGCAGTGCTAGAGATCCTGTAGCGGGAGGAGAGCAGTTCTTC. Translated: CSARDPVAGGEQFF.

This clonotype was detected a few times. This chain connects TRBV9 to TRBJ2-1; TRBD1 might be the D (5 bases). Germline CDR1 and CDR2: SGDLS and YYNGEE. There are 15 residues in the CDR3. The ends were cut back, 4 bases at V and 9 bases at J, with 20 bases in the middle. CDR3 in DNA: TGTGCCAGCAGCCCCTCCCCTCTTGACAGCCGTGAGCAGTTCTTC. Translating it yields CASSPSPLDSREQFF.

This chain uses TRBV7-9 with TRBJ2-1; D unresolved. Trimming stripped 2 bases from V and 10 bases from J, with 9 bases between. The length of the CDR3 is 12 residues. Germline assignment: CDR1 SEHNR and CDR2 FQNEAQ (reference sequence). The CDR3 here is CASSLPEPEQFF. CDR3 in DNA: TGTGCCAGCAGCTTACCCGAGCCCGAGCAGTTCTTC.

This clonotype was seen only a few times. This chain uses TRBV27 with TRBJ1-1; 7 bases align to TRBD1. The CDR3 extends over 14 amino acids. V shed 5 bases and J 3 bases; nucleotides not matched to a gene: 6. Germline lookup yields CDR1 MNHEY and CDR2 SMNVEV (reference sequence). CDR3 loop: CASSPSQGDTEAFF. The CDR3 nucleotides are TGTGCCAGCAGTCCCTCTCAGGGGGACACTGAAGCTTTCTTT.

This clonotype was seen at least ten times. J is TRBJ2-7 and V is TRBV11-2; D gene unclear. This CDR3 is 14 amino acids long. The V and J ends lost 5 bases and 2 bases respectively, with 13 bases between them. Germline V gene lookup returns CDR1 SGHAT and CDR2 FQNNGV. The CDR3 DNA reads TGTGCCAGCAGCCCCGCAGGACGAACCTACGAGCAGTACTTC. Protein product: CASSPAGRTYEQYF.

The chain recombines TRBV6-1 with TRBJ2-3, with 9 bases fitting TRBD1. V lost 4 bases and J lost 0; bases outside the gene matches: 8. Per the germline V gene, CDR1 is MNHNS and CDR2 is SASEGT. This CDR3 region has 17 residues. The CDR3 DNA reads TGTGCCAGCAGTGGCCAGACAGGGGGACTTAGCACAGATACGCAGTATTTT. Amino acid sequence: CASSGQTGGLSTDTQYF.

Ten or more counts support this clonotype. This chain joins TRBV5-1 and TRBJ2-3; D not resolved. V lost 1 base, J lost 6 bases, and 9 bases lay in between. This CDR3 has 13 amino acids. Germline CDR1 is SGHRS and CDR2 is YFSETQ. The CDR3 sequence: CASSLIPYDTQYF. CDR3 nucleotides: TGCGCCAGCAGCTTGATCCCGTACGATACGCAGTATTTT.

V gene TRBV6-1 combines with J gene TRBJ2-7; no clear D gene. The CDR3 has 13 residues. Germline CDR1 is MNHNS and CDR2 is SASEGT. V was clipped by 8 bases and J by 0 bases, with 11 bases between them. This CDR3 reads CASSKSVSYEQYF. As DNA, the CDR3 is TGTGCCAGCTCGAAGTCAGTCTCCTACGAGCAGTACTTC.

This clonotype was recorded a few times. The chain joins TRBV7-2 to TRBJ2-7, with a weak D call TRBD1 (5 bases). Germline CDR1 reads SGHTA; CDR2 reads FQGNSA. CDR3 length: 14 amino acids. Trimming removed 5 bases at V and 0 bases at J, with 11 bases between. CDR3 protein: CASSNSRDSYEQYF. As DNA, the CDR3 is TGTGCCAGCAGCAACTCCAGGGACTCCTACGAGCAGTACTTC.

The chain has TRBV12-3 or TRBV12-4 and TRBJ1-1; 11 nucleotides line up with TRBD1. After removal of 4 bases from V and 5 bases from J, the junction contained 6 bases not matched to a gene. There are 15 residues in the CDR3. The CDR3 protein is CASSSPGTGGTEAFF. CDR3 sequence (DNA): TGTGCCAGCAGTTCCCCAGGGACAGGGGGAACTGAAGCTTTCTTT.

The genes are TRBV12-3 or TRBV12-4 and TRBJ1-5, with D unclear. CDR3 length equals 14 residues. The ends were cut back, 7 bases at V and 4 bases at J, with 14 bases in the middle. This CDR3 reads CASKLQESNQPQHF. CDR3 bases: TGTGCCAGCAAACTACAAGAGTCTAATCAGCCCCAGCATTTT.

This clonotype has only a few counts. The chain joins TRBV12-3 or TRBV12-4 to TRBJ2-1; no clear D gene. Trimming took off 3 bases at V and 7 bases at J, with 13 bases between the two ends. The CDR3 totals 14 residues. The DNA of the CDR3 is TGTGCCAGCAGTTTGTCTCCCGCTGGGAATGAGCAGTTCTTC. Its protein is CASSLSPAGNEQFF.

J is TRBJ1-2 and V is TRBV7-2; 7 bases agree with TRBD1. V was clipped by 0 bases and J by 3 bases; unmatched bases: 7. Germline lookup yields CDR1 SGHTA and CDR2 FQGNSA. The length of the CDR3 is 16 residues. The CDR3: CASSLARQGGHYGYTF. The CDR3 DNA follows: TGTGCCAGCAGCTTAGCCAGACAGGGAGGTCACTATGGCTACACCTTC.

The CDR3 reads CASSLMGLATDTQYF. The CDR3 DNA is TGTGCCAGCAGCTTAATGGGGCTAGCCACAGATACGCAGTATTTT. This sequence joins TRBV7-3 and TRBJ2-3; D may match TRBD1 or TRBD2 (5 bases each). The CDR3 is made up of 15 amino acids. Germline assignment: CDR1 SGHTA and CDR2 FQGTGA. V lost 1 base, J lost 2 bases, and 10 bases lay in between.

The genes are TRBV5-1 and TRBJ1-1, with 7 bases aligning to TRBD1. CDR3 length: 14 amino acids. Trimming took 4 bases from V and 3 from J; bases not matched to a gene: 6. CDR1 SGHRS and CDR2 YFSETQ come from the germline V gene. The CDR3 loop reads CASSEGQPHTEAFF. CDR3 in DNA: TGCGCCAGCAGCGAGGGACAGCCTCACACTGAAGCTTTCTTT.

This clonotype has a handful of counts. The rearrangement links TRBV2 to TRBJ2-3; D is tentatively TRBD1 or TRBD2 (5 bases each). Germline V gives CDR1 SNHLY, CDR2 FYNNEI. V was trimmed by 6 bases and J by 1 base, leaving 11 bases between them. The CDR3 contains 14 residues. The CDR3 DNA reads as TGTGCCAGCAGAGCCCTGGGGGGCACAGATACGCAGTATTTT. It yields the protein CASRALGGTDTQYF.

The genes are TRBV15 and TRBJ2-2; D remains unclear. V was pared by 1 base and J by 6 bases, with 9 bases between. The CDR3 runs 14 residues. CDR1 LNHNV and CDR2 YYDKDF come from the germline V gene (reference sequence). CDR3 protein: CATSRAFDPGELFF. CDR3 DNA: TGTGCCACCAGCAGAGCGTTCGATCCCGGGGAGCTGTTTTTT.